The 20 T cell receptor beta chains below all came from one sample that was sequenced in a study of tumor and adjacent non-tumor tissue in lung cancer. Three rounds of nested PCR, following a modified ARM-PCR protocol, produced the TCRbeta library. TCRdb itself ran the multiplex PCR reads through MiXCR, one entry per CDR3 protein. The repertoire holds under 95,000 distinct CDR3 sequences, with around three fifths as singletons. RNA was extracted from bulk tissue without any cell sorting. The specimen was lung tumor tissue. All receptors derive from a man between 65 and 79 years old with non-small cell lung cancer.

J is TRBJ2-7 and V is TRBV11-2; TRBD1 matches at 7 bases. This CDR3 has 13 amino acids. Per germline, CDR1 SGHAT and CDR2 FQNNGV. With V trimmed by 6 bases and J by 3 bases, 5 bases remained unmatched. The CDR3: CASRGDRNYEQYF. The CDR3 nucleotides read TGTGCCAGCAGGGGGGACAGAAACTACGAGCAGTACTTC.

For this clonotype: A much larger clone differs from this one at a single base, so this may be a read error. This sequence joins TRBV20-1 and TRBJ2-1; perhaps D is TRBD1 or TRBD2 (6 bases each). CDR3 length equals 15 residues. From germline, CDR1 is DFQATT and CDR2 SNEGSKA (reference sequence). With 0 bases removed from V and 9 bases from J, the gap between germline ends came to 18 bases. The chain's CDR3 is CSARDLLGGGSEQFF. The CDR3 nucleotides read TGCAGTGCTAGAGATCTGCTAGGGGGAGGAAGTGAGCAGTTCTTC.

The gene calls are TRBV29-1 and TRBJ1-2, with D perhaps TRBD1 (6 bases). The CDR3 is made up of 14 amino acids. Looked up from germline, CDR1 is SQVTM and CDR2 is ANQGSEA. V was clipped by 1 base and J by 8 bases, with 17 bases between them. Here the CDR3 DNA reads TGCAGCGTTGAAGTCGGGGGGGCCTTTGCGGGCTACACCTTC. Protein product: CSVEVGGAFAGYTF.

This clonotype was seen a handful of times. One base away lies a much larger clone, so this may be a sequencing read error. This chain uses TRBV6-6 with TRBJ2-3; D ambiguous. The J call may be mistaken, given a closer DNA end match to TRBJ1-5. Germline CDR1 and CDR2: MNHNY and SVGAGI (reference sequence). The CDR3 has 13 residues. The DNA of the CDR3 is TGTGCCAGCAGTTCCCCGACCGGAGATACGCAGCATTTT. Translating it yields CASSSPTGDTQHF.

The rearrangement joins TRBV11-2 to TRBJ1-4; no reliable D call. The CDR3 runs 16 residues. CDR1 and CDR2 (germline): SGHAT, FQNNGV. V lost 7 bases to trimming and J lost 7 bases, with 22 bases between them. The CDR3: CASTGDGMASGEKLFF. The CDR3 coding sequence is TGTGCCAGCACCGGAGATGGGATGGCTTCCGGTGAAAAACTGTTTTTT.

A word on this clonotype: A much larger clone lies one base from this, so it may be a read error. The V and J genes are TRBV11-2 and TRBJ1-4; D ambiguous. Germline V gene sequence: CDR1 SGHAT, CDR2 FQNNGV. The CDR3 is 12 amino acids. Trimming cost V 6 bases and J 7 bases, with 9 bases left between them. The chain's CDR3 is CASRSTGEKLFF. CDR3 DNA: TGTGCCAGCAGGTCAACGGGTGAAAAACTGTTTTTT. The full variable domain, rest sourced from reference TRBV11-2 and TRBJ1-4, is EAGVAQSPRYKIIEKRQSVAFWCNPISGHATLYWYQQILGQGPKLLIQFQNNGVVDDSQLPKDRFSAERLKGVDSTLKIQPAKLEDSAVYLCASRSTGEKLFFGSGTQLSVL.

A note on this clonotype: A much larger clonotype is one base distant, so this may be a read error. The conserved final phenylalanine or tryptophan is absent from the CDR3, which likely points to a read error. CDR3 sequence reads: CASSLDWRGVGWDIQYL. CDR3 nucleotides: TGTGCCAGCAGCTTAGACTGGCGGGGAGTTGGTTGGGACATTCAGTACTTA. The J gene is TRBJ2-4, the V gene TRBV11-2; D possibly corresponds to TRBD2 (6 bases). CDR3 length: 17 amino acids. Germline CDR1 is SGHAT and CDR2 is FQNNGV. Trimming took 0 bases from V and 8 from J, leaving 20 bases between them.

The chain's CDR3 is CSARGGGVEQFF. CDR3 nucleotides: TGCAGCGCCCGGGGCGGAGGGGTCGAGCAGTTCTTC. The chain recombines TRBV29-1 with TRBJ2-7; the D gene is possibly TRBD2 (6 bases). TRBJ2-1 explains the end of the DNA better; the J call may be wrong. CDR1 and CDR2 (germline): SQVTM, ANQGSEA. CDR3 length equals 12 residues.

With respect to this clonotype: Mismatch with germline at one junction end may stem from a read error. The chain combines TRBV10-2 with TRBJ2-7; perhaps D is TRBD1 or TRBD2 (5 bases each). Germline CDR1 and CDR2: WSHSY and SAAADI. This CDR3 comprises 14 residues. The CDR3 protein is CTSRDRDVHYEQYF. In DNA form, the CDR3 reads TGCACCAGCAGGGACCGGGACGTACATTACGAGCAGTACTTC.

The CDR3 nucleotides are TGTGCCAGCAGTCGGACAGGGGTCCGCACAGATACGCAGTATTTT. This codes for CASSRTGVRTDTQYF. V and J are TRBV28 and TRBJ2-3, with 9 bases that match TRBD1. Looked up from germline, CDR1 is MDHEN and CDR2 is SYDVKM. J lost 1 base, V lost 5 bases, and 4 bases had no gene match. This CDR3 has 15 residues.

Notes on this clonotype: At one of its ends the junction is not consistent with the germline gene, which may arise from a read error. The V call is TRBV6-1, the J call TRBJ2-7; D is possibly TRBD1 (5 bases). The CDR3 is 16 residues long. Germline CDR1 reads MNHNS; CDR2 reads SASEGT. The CDR3 DNA is TGTGTCAGCAGTGAACATCATAGTACAGGAGTCTACGAGCAGTACTTC. Translated, it gives CVSSEHHSTGVYEQYF.

This clonotype was seen repeatedly, ten times or more. This sequence joins TRBV5-6 and TRBJ1-2; 7 nucleotides agree with TRBD1. This CDR3 has 15 residues. V shed 4 bases and J 0 bases; nucleotides not matched to a gene: 6. CDR1 SGHDT and CDR2 YYEEEE come from the germline V gene. The CDR3 here is CASSAGQQANYGYTF. The CDR3 nucleotides are TGTGCCAGCAGCGCGGGACAGCAAGCTAACTATGGCTACACCTTC. The full variable domain, its missing parts supplied by reference TRBV5-6 and TRBJ1-2, is DAGVTQSPTHLIKTRGQQVTLRCSPKSGHDTVSWYQQALGQGPQFIFQYYEEEERQRGNFPDRFSGHQFPNYSSELNVNALLLGDSALYLCASSAGQQANYGYTFGSGTRLTVV.

A note on this clonotype: Because it lacks the conserved phenylalanine or tryptophan at the end, this CDR3 is likely a read error. CDR3 bases: TGTGCCAGCAGCTTAGACGTGGGCGGGGAGCAGTTCCTC. Amino acid sequence: CASSLDVGGEQFL. This chain joins TRBV11-3 and TRBJ2-1; weak D call: TRBD2 (5 bases). CDR3 length: 13 residues. CDR1 is SGHNT and CDR2 is YENEEA in the germline V gene. V was clipped by 0 bases and J by 10 bases, with 10 bases between them.

With respect to this clonotype: A read error may be the cause here, since a much bigger clone is one base away. The chain recombines TRBV5-6 with TRBJ2-2, with a possible D match to TRBD1 (5 bases). Between the trimmed V and J ends, which lost 4 bases and 5 bases, there was a span of 9 bases. Germline assignment: CDR1 SGHDT and CDR2 YYEEEE. The CDR3 has 13 amino acids. The CDR3 spells CASSGHMTGELFF. Here the CDR3 DNA reads TGTGCCAGCAGCGGACATATGACCGGGGAGCTGTTTTTT.

This clonotype was picked up one time. Its ends do not fully match the called genes, so a read error is possible. The chain employs TRBV5-1 and TRBJ1-4; D unclear. The V gene's germline CDR1 is SGHRS and CDR2 YFSETQ. This CDR3 has 15 residues. CDR3: CASSLGLQASEKLFF. DNA of the CDR3: TGCGCCAGTAGCTTGGGTTTGCAGGCTAGTGAAAAACTGTTTTTT.

The V call is TRBV20-1, the J call TRBJ1-2; D unresolved. The V end lost 0 bases, the J end lost 4 bases, and 21 bases lay between the germline ends. Germline assignment: CDR1 DFQATT and CDR2 SNEGSKA (reference sequence). The CDR3 spans 17 residues. The CDR3 region is CSARERRHGVLPYGYTF. In DNA form, the CDR3 reads TGCAGTGCTAGAGAGAGGAGACATGGGGTGCTCCCCTATGGCTACACCTTC.

Worth noting for this clonotype: The junction shows a germline mismatch at one end, possibly a read error. The V and J genes are TRBV6-2 or TRBV6-3 and TRBJ2-2; TRBD1 is a possible D gene (6 bases). The CDR3 runs 15 residues. The germline CDR1 and CDR2 sequences are MNHEY and SVGEGT. CDR3 loop: CASSPTPYRVGEMFF. CDR3 nucleotide sequence: TGTGCCAGCAGCCCGACACCCTACAGGGTCGGGGAGATGTTTTTT.

Details on this clonotype: The junction shows a germline mismatch at one end, possibly a read error. V and J are TRBV6-1 and TRBJ1-6; 8 bases line up with TRBD1. Germline V gene lookup returns CDR1 MNHNS and CDR2 SASEGT. This CDR3 is 16 amino acids long. CDR3 region: CAGSANGRGLNSPLHF. In DNA form, the CDR3 reads TGTGCCGGCAGCGCTAACGGCAGGGGGCTCAATTCACCCCTCCACTTT.

This clonotype was observed a handful of times. The final CDR3 position lacks the conserved phenylalanine or tryptophan, pointing to a likely read error. The chain has TRBV11-2 and TRBJ2-7; the D gene is possibly TRBD1 (5 bases). The CDR3 is made up of 14 amino acids. The germline CDR1 and CDR2 sequences are SGHAT and FQNNGV. V was clipped by 1 base and J by 8 bases, with 15 bases between them. CDR3 bases: TGTGCCAGCAGCTTAGGAGACAGAAACTGCAAGCAGTACTTA. Translation: CASSLGDRNCKQYL.

This clonotype was detected only a few times. A much larger clone differs by one base, so this may be a read error. Given the absence of the conserved phenylalanine or tryptophan at the CDR3 end, a read error is likely. The chain's CDR3 is CASSLRTPYTQYS. CDR3 nucleotides: TGTGCCAGCAGCTTGAGGACTCCTTATACGCAGTATTCT. The rearrangement links TRBV5-6 to TRBJ2-3; a possible D gene is TRBD2 (5 bases). CDR3 length: 13 amino acids. CDR1 and CDR2 from the germline V gene are SGHDT and YYEEEE. V was shortened by 1 base and J by 7 bases, with 10 bases between the two germline ends.